This T cell receptor (beta chain) was retrieved from a study of OX40 agonist ivuxolimab in advanced cancers. Study in general: Participants, 65% to 85% male, averaged 60 years of age, ranging from roughly 23 to 80.

Sampled blood was obtained at baseline, cycle 4 day 1, and cycle 7 day 1. TCRdb's table, derived via immunoSEQ multiplex PCR, lists solely in-frame clones and lacks some. The table records roughly 67,000 clones, almost 90% of them present only once. To note about this clone: What it recognizes is unknown.

General study findings and limits: By week 6 at 0.1 to 3.0 mg/kg, blood CD4+ and CD8+ T cells had expanded clonally. Those patients achieving a partial response at 0.1-3.0 mg/kg showed among the lowest clonal expansion.

Deletions cut 0 bases from V and 3 bases from J, with 14 bases between. The length of the CDR3 is 16 residues. The sequence was collected from an adult with an advanced solid tumor such as melanoma, head and neck, liver or kidney cancer. Source: CD4+ or CD8+ T cells sorted from blood, taken in a trial of the OX40 agonist ivuxolimab. V and J are TRBV23-1 and TRBJ1-1; no clear D. TRBV23-1 is filed as an ORF, its function uncertain. DNA of the CDR3: TGCGCCAGCAGTCAATCGCCGGGGAAGAGGTACACTGAAGCTTTCTTT. Protein sequence: CASSQSPGKRYTEAFF.